This TCR beta chain was profiled in a study of T cell responses to AZD1222 COVID-19 vaccine. Whole-study results and caveats: Repertoire collection took place solely once the T cell response had peaked. The sample set comprised mostly white British donors with more females, and clonal diversity was possibly underestimated.

In regard to this clone: Its specificity is unknown.

Repertoires were generated with immunoSEQ multiplex PCR, while TCRdb's copy carries only in-frame clones and drops some. The table records 100,000 to 150,000 clones, about nine tenths of them present only once. Germline V lookup: CDR1 ENHRY, CDR2 SYGVKD. Trimming removed 0 bases at V and 0 bases at J, with 8 bases between. There are 15 residues in the CDR3. This sequence originates from an adult who received the AZD1222 COVID-19 vaccine. This chain uses TRBV10-3 with TRBJ1-1; no reliable D call. This specimen was peripheral blood, taken 28 days after the second AZD1222 dose. CDR3 DNA sequence: TGTGCCATCAGTGAGTCGTTTCGGATGAACACTGAAGCTTTCTTT. This codes for CAISESFRMNTEAFF.